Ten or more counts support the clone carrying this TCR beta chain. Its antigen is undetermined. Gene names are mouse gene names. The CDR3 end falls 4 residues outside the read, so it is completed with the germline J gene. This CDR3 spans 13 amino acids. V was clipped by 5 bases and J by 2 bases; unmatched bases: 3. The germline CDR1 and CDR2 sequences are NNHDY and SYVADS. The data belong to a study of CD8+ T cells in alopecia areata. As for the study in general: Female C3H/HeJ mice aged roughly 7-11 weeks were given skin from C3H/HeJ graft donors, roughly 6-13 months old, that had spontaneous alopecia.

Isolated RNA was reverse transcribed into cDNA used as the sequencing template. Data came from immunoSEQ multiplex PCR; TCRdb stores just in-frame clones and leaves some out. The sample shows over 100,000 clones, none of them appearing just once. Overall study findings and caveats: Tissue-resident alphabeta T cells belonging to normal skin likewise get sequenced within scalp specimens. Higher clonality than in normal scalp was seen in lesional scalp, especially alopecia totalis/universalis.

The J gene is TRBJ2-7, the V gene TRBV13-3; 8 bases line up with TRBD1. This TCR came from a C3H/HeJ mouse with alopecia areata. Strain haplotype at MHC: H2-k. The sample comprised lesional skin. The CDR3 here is CASSSGQAYEQYF. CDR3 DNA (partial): TGTGCCAGCAGCTCGGGACAGGCCTAT.